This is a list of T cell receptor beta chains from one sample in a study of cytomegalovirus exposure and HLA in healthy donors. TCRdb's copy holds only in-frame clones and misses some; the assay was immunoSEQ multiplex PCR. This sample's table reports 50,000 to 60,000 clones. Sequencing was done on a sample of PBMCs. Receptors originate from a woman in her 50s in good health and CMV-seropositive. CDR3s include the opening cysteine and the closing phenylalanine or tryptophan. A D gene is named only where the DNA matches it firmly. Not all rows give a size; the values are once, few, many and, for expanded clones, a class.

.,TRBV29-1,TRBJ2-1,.,TGCAGTGTGGGGGCCTCCTACAATGAGCAGTTCTTC,CSVGASYNEQFF
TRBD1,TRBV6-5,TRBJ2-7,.,TGTGCCAGCAGACCTGACAGGGGGTCCTACGAGCAGTACTTC,CASRPDRGSYEQYF
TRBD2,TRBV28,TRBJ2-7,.,TGTGCCAGCAGTTTGACTAGCGGGAGGATCGAGCAGTACTTC,CASSLTSGRIEQYF
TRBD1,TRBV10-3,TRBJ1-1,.,TGTGCCATCAGTGAGTCGGGGACAGGGGGGTTGAACACTGAAGCTTTCTTT,CAISESGTGGLNTEAFF
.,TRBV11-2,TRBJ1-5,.,TGTGCCAGCAGCTTAGGCGGCGGCAATCAGCCCCAGCATTTT,CASSLGGGNQPQHF
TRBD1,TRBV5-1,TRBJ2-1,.,TGCGCCAGCACCTCCCGGGGACAGGTATCCGATGAGCAGTTCTTC,CASTSRGQVSDEQFF
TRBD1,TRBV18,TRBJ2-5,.,TGTGCCAGCACGACAGGGCTCCAAGAGACCCAGTACTTC,CASTTGLQETQYF
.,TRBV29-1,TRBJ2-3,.,TGCAGCATGGGAGGACTCTACACAGATACGCAGTATTTT,CSMGGLYTDTQYF
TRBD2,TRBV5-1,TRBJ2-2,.,TGCGCCAGCAGCGCCTTAGCGGGAGCTGGCGGGGAGCTGTTTTTT,CASSALAGAGGELFF
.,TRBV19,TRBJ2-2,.,TGTGCCAGTAGTCTTGGCAATAGCAGAAGCGGGGAGCTGTTTTTT,CASSLGNSRSGELFF
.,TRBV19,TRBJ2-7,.,TGTGCCAGTAGTATAGGTCCCCACTCCTACGAGCAGTACTTC,CASSIGPHSYEQYF
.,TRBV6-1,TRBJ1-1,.,TGTGCCAGCAGTGTGTGGGGGCCGAACACTGAAGCTTTCTTT,CASSVWGPNTEAFF
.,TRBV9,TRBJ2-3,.,TGTGCCAGCAGCGTGACTAAACTAGATACGCAGTATTTT,CASSVTKLDTQYF
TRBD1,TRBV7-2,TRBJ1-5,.,TGTGCCAGCAGCACCCAGGGGGCACAGGGGAATCAGCCCCAGCATTTT,CASSTQGAQGNQPQHF
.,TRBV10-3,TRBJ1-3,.,TGTGCCATCGGCGACAGTTACTCTGGAAACACCATATATTTT,CAIGDSYSGNTIYF
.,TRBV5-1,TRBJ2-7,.,TGCGCCAGCAGCTTGGCCGATGTTACTACCACCTACGAGCAGTACTTC,CASSLADVTTTYEQYF
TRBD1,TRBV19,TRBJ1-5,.,TGTGCCAGTAGTATACCACAGGGGGCCGTCGGCAATCAGCCCCAGCATTTT,CASSIPQGAVGNQPQHF
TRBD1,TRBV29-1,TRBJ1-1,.,TGCAGCGTTGAAGGAGGGGTCAGGGGGCAATTCAACACTGAAGCTTTCTTT,CSVEGGVRGQFNTEAFF
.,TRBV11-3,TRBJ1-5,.,TGTGCCAGCAGCTTAGATCGGCGGGGGGGTACTCAGCCCCAGCATTTT,CASSLDRRGGTQPQHF
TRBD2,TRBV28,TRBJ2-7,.,TGTGCCAGCAGTTTATCCCTAGCGGGTTCCTACGAGCAGTACTTC,CASSLSLAGSYEQYF
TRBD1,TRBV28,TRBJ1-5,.,TGTGCCAGCTTAGGACAGGGCAATCAGTCCCAGCATTTT,CASLGQGNQSQHF
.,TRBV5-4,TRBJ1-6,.,TGTGCCAGCAGCTTGGGACAGAGCTATAATTCACCCCTCCACTTT,CASSLGQSYNSPLHF
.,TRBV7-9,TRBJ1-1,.,TGTGCCAGCAGCTTAGAAGGAGGCACTGAAGCTTTCTTT,CASSLEGGTEAFF
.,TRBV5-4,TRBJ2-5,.,TGTGCCAGCAGCTACGGAGGCCAAGAGACCCAGTACTTC,CASSYGGQETQYF
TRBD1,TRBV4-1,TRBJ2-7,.,TGCGCCAGCAGCCAAGGGTCAGGGGGAACCTACGAGCAGTACTTC,CASSQGSGGTYEQYF
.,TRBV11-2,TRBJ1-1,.,TGTGCCAGCAGCCAGGGGACCACTGAAGCTTTCTTT,CASSQGTTEAFF
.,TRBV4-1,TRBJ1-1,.,TGCGCCAGCAGCCAAGATCGAGGTGGGACTGAAGCTTTCTTT,CASSQDRGGTEAFF
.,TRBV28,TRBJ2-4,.,TGTGCCAGCAGCAGAGCAGGAATGTGGGTTCCCGATCTAGCCAAAAACATTCAGTACTTC,CASSRAGMWVPDLAKNIQYF
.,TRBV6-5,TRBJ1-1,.,TGTGCCAGCATCCGAGGGTGGGGTATGAACACTGAAGCTTTCTTT,CASIRGWGMNTEAFF
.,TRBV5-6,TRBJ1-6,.,TGTGCCAGCAGCTGGAGGCACCAATATAATTCCCCCCTCCACTTT,CASSWRHQYNSPLHF
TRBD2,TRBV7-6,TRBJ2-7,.,TGTGCCAGCAGCTTGTCCGGGACTAGCGGGGCCGAGCAGTACTTC,CASSLSGTSGAEQYF
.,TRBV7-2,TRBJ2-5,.,TGTGCCAGCAGCTTAGCAACCTATGGGACCCAGTACTTC,CASSLATYGTQYF
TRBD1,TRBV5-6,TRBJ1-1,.,TGTGCCAGCAGCTACGCGGGACAGGGTAAGGCCACTGAAGCTTTCTTT,CASSYAGQGKATEAFF
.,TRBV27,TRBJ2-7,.,TGTGCCAGCAGCCCCAAGGATTGGAGGTGGCAGTACTTC,CASSPKDWRWQYF
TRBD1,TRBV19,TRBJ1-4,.,TGTGCCAGTAGTCCACCGCGGACAGGGGGAATGGGAAAACTGTTTTTT,CASSPPRTGGMGKLFF
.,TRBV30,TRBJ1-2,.,TGTGCCTGGACTCCGGGGGTTCACTATGGCTACACCTTC,CAWTPGVHYGYTF
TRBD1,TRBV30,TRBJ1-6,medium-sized,TGTGCCTGGAGTGTAAAGGGACAGAATAATTCACCCCTCCACTTT,CAWSVKGQNNSPLHF
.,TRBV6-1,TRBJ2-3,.,TGTGCCAGCAGTGAAGAGGTCAGGCAAACTAGCACAGATACGCAGTATTTT,CASSEEVRQTSTDTQYF
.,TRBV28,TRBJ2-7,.,TGTGCCAGCAGTCAGCCGGCAGGGGTCTACGAGCAGTACTTC,CASSQPAGVYEQYF
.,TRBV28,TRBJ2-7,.,TGTGCCAGCAGCCGCCTATCCTACGAGCAGTACTTC,CASSRLSYEQYF
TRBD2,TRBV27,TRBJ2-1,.,TGTGCCAGCAGTTCAACCGCGGGGGGGGCTAGGGTTTACAATGAGCAGTTCTTC,CASSSTAGGARVYNEQFF
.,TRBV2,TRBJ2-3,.,TGTGCCAGCAGTGAATTACTCAGCACAGATACGCAGTATTTT,CASSELLSTDTQYF
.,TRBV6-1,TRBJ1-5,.,TGTGCCAGCATTCCACAGGGCAACAATCAGCCCCAGCATTTT,CASIPQGNNQPQHF
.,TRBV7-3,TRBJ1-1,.,TGTGCCAGCAGCTTAACGAGGGAAAGAGGCACTGAAGCTTTCTTT,CASSLTRERGTEAFF
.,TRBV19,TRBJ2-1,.,TGTGCCAGTAGTATAAACAGGGTCCGGGGTGAGCAGTTCTTC,CASSINRVRGEQFF
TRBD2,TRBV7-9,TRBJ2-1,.,TGTGCCAGCAGCTTAGCAGGCCTAGCGGGAACGAATGAGCAGTTCTTC,CASSLAGLAGTNEQFF
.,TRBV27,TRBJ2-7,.,TGTGCCAGCAGGCAGGGAGGAGGCGAGCAGTACTTC,CASRQGGGEQYF
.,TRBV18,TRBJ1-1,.,TGTGCCAGCTCACCCCTCGGCGCAGGGGTTGGGGGCACTGAAGCTTTCTTT,CASSPLGAGVGGTEAFF
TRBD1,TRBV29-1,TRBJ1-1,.,TGCAGCGTTGAATCCGACAGGGACACTGAAGCTTTCTTT,CSVESDRDTEAFF